Listed here are 5 T cell receptor beta chains from one sample, sequenced in a study of cytotoxic CD8 clonotypes in ibrutinib-treated CLL. Sequencing was performed with immunoSEQ multiplex PCR; in TCRdb, only in-frame clones are kept and a portion is missing. The repertoire holds about 21,000 clones, with roughly 70% as singletons. The sequences come from PBMCs, collected before ibrutinib treatment. These receptors were collected from a human donor with chronic lymphocytic leukemia.

The table lists this clone with a few counts. The V gene is TRBV2, the J gene TRBJ2-1; tentatively, D is TRBD2 (5 bases). From germline, CDR1 is SNHLY and CDR2 FYNNEI. The CDR3 covers 13 residues. V shed 1 base and J shed 10 bases, with 11 bases lying between them. CDR3 in amino acids: CASSEGRRLEQFF. In DNA form, the CDR3 reads TGTGCCAGCAGTGAAGGACGGAGGCTAGAGCAGTTCTTC.

V and J are TRBV19 and TRBJ2-2, with D unresolved. The CDR3 contains 13 residues. Germline V lookup: CDR1 LNHDA, CDR2 SQIVND (reference sequence). The V and J ends lost 5 bases and 4 bases respectively, with 8 bases between them. CDR3 sequence reads: CASSYSFTGELFF. DNA for the CDR3: TGTGCCAGTAGTTACAGTTTCACCGGGGAGCTGTTTTTT.

V gene TRBV19 combines with J gene TRBJ1-2; TRBD1 might be the D (5 bases). With 7 bases removed from V and 8 bases from J, the gap between germline ends came to 26 bases. The CDR3 covers 16 residues. Germline values: CDR1 LNHDA, CDR2 SQIVND (reference sequence). The CDR3 DNA reads as TGTGCCAGTACCCCAGCTGGGGCAGGGTTTAGGGCGGGCTACACCTTC. Translating it yields CASTPAGAGFRAGYTF.

The chain links TRBV7-2 to TRBJ2-3; TRBD2 matches 10 bases. The CDR3 consists of 15 residues. Per germline, CDR1 SGHTA and CDR2 FQGNSA. The V segment lost 3 bases and the J segment 1 base; nucleotides outside the gene matches: 1. The CDR3 sequence is CASSFTSGGTDTQYF. CDR3 nucleotide sequence: TGTGCCAGCAGCTTTACTAGCGGGGGCACAGATACGCAGTATTTT.

This rearrangement joins TRBV30 to TRBJ2-7, with 9 bases fitting TRBD2. Trimming removed 0 bases from V and 5 bases from J; junction bases left unmatched: 8. Germline assignment: CDR1 GTSNPN and CDR2 SVGIG (reference sequence). The CDR3 length is 15 residues. CDR3 DNA: TGTGCCTGGAGTGTACTTGGGACTAGCAATCACGAGCAGTACTTC. Its translation is CAWSVLGTSNHEQYF.